The clone carrying this T cell receptor beta chain was seen repeatedly, ten times or more. Antigen specificity is unknown. This record comes from a study of T cells in Graves' hyperthyroidism and ophthalmopathy. Study-wide findings and caveats: Most expanded thyroid clonotypes above 0.001 recurred in blood.

Amplification targeted TCR beta CDR3 regions from RNA transcripts. Carried out on the TCR CDR3, a first-round RT-PCR used the HTBI primer set. TCRdb re-called the multiplex PCR reads through MiXCR, storing one row per CDR3 protein. The table includes some 510,000 distinct CDR3 sequences, about a fifth detected once. Diagnosing involved the use of clinical symptoms, serum thyroxine and TRAb, thyroid ultrasound and orbital computed tomography. Fresh peripheral blood, 9.5 to 10 ml of it, supplied the PBMCs. Germline assignment: CDR1 KGHDR and CDR2 SFDVKD. The V end was cut by 9 bases, the J end by 3 bases, with 14 bases between. The CDR3 totals 14 residues.

Sequenced sample: blood. This sequence originates from a man younger than 30 with Graves' hyperthyroidism. The rearrangement links TRBV24-1 to TRBJ1-5, with D possibly TRBD1 on 6 matching bases. DNA of the CDR3: TGTGCCACCGCCCGGGGGCGTACCAATCAGCCCCAGCATTTT. Protein: CATARGRTNQPQHF.